This note documents a single T cell receptor (beta chain) sequence. The data derive from a study of T cell changes during pregnancy in multiple sclerosis. Generated by immunoSEQ multiplex PCR, the TCRdb table keeps only in-frame clones and is missing some. The table records 38,000 or so clones, roughly 93% of them present only once. CDR1 and CDR2 from the germline V gene are LGHNA and YNFKEQ. The CDR3 sequence is 15 residues long. The V and J ends lost 2 bases and 6 bases respectively, with 13 bases between them. This receptor was taken from a female donor with multiple sclerosis, enrolled in a pregnancy study. The genes are TRBV4-2 and TRBJ1-4, with D perhaps matching TRBD1 (6 bases). This specimen was CD4+ T cells from peripheral blood mononuclear cells, taken in the first trimester of pregnancy. For the CDR3, the DNA is TGTGCCAGCAGCCAAAGGATTCCAGGGGATGAAAAACTGTTTTTT. It encodes CASSQRIPGDEKLFF.